The rows below give T cell receptor beta chains drawn from one sample of a study of CXCR3 chemokines and chemotherapy response in bladder cancer. MiXCR was run by TCRdb on the PCR reads, yielding one entry per CDR3 protein. The sample records approximately 12,000 distinct CDR3 sequences, around an eighth being singletons. This specimen was acquired from a patient whose treatment included neoadjuvant chemotherapy. The receptors shown here come from a human donor with bladder cancer that did not respond to neoadjuvant chemotherapy. The CDR3 runs from the conserved cysteine through the conserved F or W.

j_call v_call cdr3_length cdr3_aa
TRBJ2-2 TRBV28 15 CASIASGLDTGELFF
TRBJ1-2 TRBV7-9 13 CASSVTGWFGYTF
TRBJ1-5 TRBV6-2/TRBV6-3 17 CASSYGPGTGGNQPQHF
TRBJ1-1 TRBV7-2 13 CASRSQGDTEAFF
TRBJ2-7 TRBV19 15 CASITPDRGSYEQYF
TRBJ1-2 TRBV27 12 CASSLKGHGYTF
TRBJ2-3 TRBV19 17 CASSIGGIYRDSDTQYF
TRBJ1-4 TRBV29-1 14 CSAAPDILNEKLFF
TRBJ2-2 TRBV11-2 16 CASSLGTGGDTGELFF
TRBJ2-1 TRBV27 17 CASSSFYRGLSDNEQFF
TRBJ2-7 TRBV29-1 12 CSVADNTYEQYF
TRBJ2-2 TRBV6-1 12 CASRENTGELFF
TRBJ2-3 TRBV18 16 CASSPNRGPGTDTQYF
TRBJ1-1 TRBV6-1 13 CATFPGSHTEAFF
TRBJ1-4 TRBV6-5 16 CASSHVSTGINEKLFF
TRBJ2-3 TRBV7-9 19 CASSLPTSGGVLSTDTQYF
TRBJ2-2 TRBV30 14 CAWREGSKSGELFF
TRBJ1-1 TRBV19 13 CASSVDRETEAFF
TRBJ2-1 TRBV28 15 CASRLAGPPYNEQFF
TRBJ2-2 TRBV6-1 14 CASDLGGGTGELFF
TRBJ1-5 TRBV6-5 14 CASSYSLGDQPQHF
TRBJ2-5 TRBV6-6 13 CASGWGEQETQYF
TRBJ1-1 TRBV28 14 CASSFSGTPYEAFF
TRBJ1-5 TRBV5-4 13 CASSYSIGQPQHF
TRBJ2-2 TRBV7-9 12 CASSFINGELFF
TRBJ1-2 TRBV19 11 CGCWGVGGYTF